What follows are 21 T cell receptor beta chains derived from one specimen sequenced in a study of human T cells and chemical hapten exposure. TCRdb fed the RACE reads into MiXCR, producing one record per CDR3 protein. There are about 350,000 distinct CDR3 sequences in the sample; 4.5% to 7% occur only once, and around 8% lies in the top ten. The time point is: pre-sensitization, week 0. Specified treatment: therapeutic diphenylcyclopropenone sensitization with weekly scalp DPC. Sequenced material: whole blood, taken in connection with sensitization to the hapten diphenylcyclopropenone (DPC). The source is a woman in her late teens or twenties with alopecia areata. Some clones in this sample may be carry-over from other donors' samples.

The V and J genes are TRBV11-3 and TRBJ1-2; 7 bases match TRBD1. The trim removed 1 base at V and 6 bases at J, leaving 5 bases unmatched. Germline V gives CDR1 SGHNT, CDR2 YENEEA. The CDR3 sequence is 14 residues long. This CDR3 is CASSLARRGHGYTF. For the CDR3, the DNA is TGTGCCAGCAGCTTAGCCCGGAGGGGGCATGGCTACACCTTC.

The CDR3, as DNA: TGTGCCACCAGTGATGGGCACGAGACCGGGGAGCTGTTTTTT. Its protein product is CATSDGHETGELFF. The chain combines TRBV24-1 with TRBJ2-2, with no clear D. V dropped 3 bases and J dropped 5 bases, with 9 bases sitting between them. Germline V lookup: CDR1 KGHDR, CDR2 SFDVKD. This CDR3 spans 14 amino acids.

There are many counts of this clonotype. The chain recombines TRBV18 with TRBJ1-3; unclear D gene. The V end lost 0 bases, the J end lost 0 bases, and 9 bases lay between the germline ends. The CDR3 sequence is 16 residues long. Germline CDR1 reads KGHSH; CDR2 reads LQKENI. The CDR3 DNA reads TGTGCCAGCTCACCACCGAGTTCCGTCTCTGGAAACACCATATATTTT. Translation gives CASSPPSSVSGNTIYF.

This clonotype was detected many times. The CDR3 loop reads CASSTTGDTNTEAFF. In DNA form, the CDR3 reads TGTGCCAGCAGCACAACAGGGGATACAAACACTGAAGCTTTCTTT. V gene TRBV21-1 combines with J gene TRBJ1-1; the table's D gene call, TRBD1, was not cross checked with the DNA. TRBV21-1 is reported as a pseudogene. The CDR3 consists of 15 residues.

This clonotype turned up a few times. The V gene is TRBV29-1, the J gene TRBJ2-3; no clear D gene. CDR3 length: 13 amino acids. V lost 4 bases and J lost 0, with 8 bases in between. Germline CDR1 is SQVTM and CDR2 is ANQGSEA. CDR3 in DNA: TGCAGCGTTGGGCTCGGGAGCACAGATACGCAGTATTTT. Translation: CSVGLGSTDTQYF.

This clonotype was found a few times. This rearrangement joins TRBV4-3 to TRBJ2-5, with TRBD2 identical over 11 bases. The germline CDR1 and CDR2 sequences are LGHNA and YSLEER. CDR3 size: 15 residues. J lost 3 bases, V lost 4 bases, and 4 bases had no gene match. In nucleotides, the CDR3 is TGCGCCAGCAGCCGCCTGACTAGCGGGGAAGAGACCCAGTACTTC. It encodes CASSRLTSGEETQYF.

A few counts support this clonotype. The CDR3 DNA follows: TGTGCCAGCAGCCAAGCGAGGGGCGCGACTTTCTACGAGCAGTACTTC. It encodes CASSQARGATFYEQYF. The chain is built from TRBV4-2 and TRBJ2-7; perhaps D is TRBD1 or TRBD2 (5 bases each). The germline CDR1 and CDR2 sequences are LGHNA and YNFKEQ. The CDR3 is made up of 16 amino acids. The V and J ends lost 1 base and 3 bases respectively, with 16 bases between them.

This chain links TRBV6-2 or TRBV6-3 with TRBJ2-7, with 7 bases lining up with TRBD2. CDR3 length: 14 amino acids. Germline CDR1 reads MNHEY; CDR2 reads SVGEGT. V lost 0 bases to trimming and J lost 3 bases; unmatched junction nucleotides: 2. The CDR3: CASSYSRGIYEQYF. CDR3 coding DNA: TGTGCCAGCAGTTACTCGCGGGGGATCTACGAGCAGTACTTC.

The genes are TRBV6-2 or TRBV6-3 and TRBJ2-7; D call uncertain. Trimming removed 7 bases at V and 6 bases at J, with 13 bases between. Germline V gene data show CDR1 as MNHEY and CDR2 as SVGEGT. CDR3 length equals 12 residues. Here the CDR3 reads CASTNGFVEQYF. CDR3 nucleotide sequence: TGTGCCAGCACCAACGGGTTCGTCGAGCAGTACTTC.

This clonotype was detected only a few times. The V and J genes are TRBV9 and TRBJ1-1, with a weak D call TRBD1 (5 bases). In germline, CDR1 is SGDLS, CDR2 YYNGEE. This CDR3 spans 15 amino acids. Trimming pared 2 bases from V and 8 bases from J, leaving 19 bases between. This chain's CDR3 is CASSVGPRQPQEAFF. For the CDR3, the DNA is TGTGCCAGCAGCGTCGGCCCAAGACAGCCCCAAGAAGCTTTCTTT.

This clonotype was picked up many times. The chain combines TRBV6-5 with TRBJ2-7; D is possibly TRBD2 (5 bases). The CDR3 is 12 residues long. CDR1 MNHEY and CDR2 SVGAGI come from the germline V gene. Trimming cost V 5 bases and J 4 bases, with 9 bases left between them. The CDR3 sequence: CASSRSGYEQYF. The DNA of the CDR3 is TGTGCCAGCAGTCGGTCGGGGTACGAGCAGTACTTC.

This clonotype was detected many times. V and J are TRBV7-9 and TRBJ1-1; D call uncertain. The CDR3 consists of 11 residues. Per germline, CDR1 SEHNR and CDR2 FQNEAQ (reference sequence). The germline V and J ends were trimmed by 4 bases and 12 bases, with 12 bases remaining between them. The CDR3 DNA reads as TGTGCCAGCAGCTCGTCGTATAGAACTTTCTTT. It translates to CASSSSYRTFF.

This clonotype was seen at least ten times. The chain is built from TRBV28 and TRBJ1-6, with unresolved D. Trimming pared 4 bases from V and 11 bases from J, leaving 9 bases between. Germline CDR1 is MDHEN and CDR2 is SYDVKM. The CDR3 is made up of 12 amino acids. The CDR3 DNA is TGTGCCAGCAGTTCCCCGACGACACCCCTCCACTTT. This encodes CASSSPTTPLHF. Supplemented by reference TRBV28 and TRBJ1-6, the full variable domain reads DVKVTQSSRYLVKRTGEKVFLECVQDMDHENMFWYRQDPGLGLRLIYFSYDVKMKEKGDIPEGYSVSREKKERFSLILESASTNQTSMYLCASSSPTTPLHFGNGTRLTVT.

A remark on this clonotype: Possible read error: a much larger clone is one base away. The CDR3 sequence is CASLCASGGPLAKNIQYF. The DNA of the CDR3 is TGTGCCAGCCTTTGTGCTAGCGGGGGACCCTTAGCCAAAAACATTCAGTACTTC. The chain links TRBV2 to TRBJ2-4, with 10 bases aligning to TRBD2. The CDR3 covers 18 residues. Trimming took 8 bases from V and 0 from J; bases not matched to a gene: 13. Germline V gene data show CDR1 as SNHLY and CDR2 as FYNNEI. Variable domain in full (rest from reference TRBV2 and TRBJ2-4): EPEVTQTPSHQVTQMGQEVILRCVPISNHLYFYWYRQILGQKVEFLVSFYNNEISEKSEIFDDQFSVERPDGSNFTLKIRSTKLEDSAMYFCASLCASGGPLAKNIQYFGAGTRLSVL.

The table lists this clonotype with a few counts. CDR3 amino acids: CASSFKGDNEQFF. The CDR3 DNA sequence: TGTGCCAGCAGTTTTAAGGGGGACAATGAGCAGTTCTTC. V gene TRBV12-3 or TRBV12-4 combines with J gene TRBJ2-1; perhaps TRBD1 as D (6 bases). V was cut by 3 bases and J by 5 bases, with 8 bases left in between. The length of the CDR3 is 13 residues.

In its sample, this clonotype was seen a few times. The CDR3 nucleotides are TGTGCCAGCGCGAAACAGGGCCCCAATAATTCACCCCTCCACTTT. Residues: CASAKQGPNNSPLHF. The chain joins TRBV2 to TRBJ1-6; D perhaps matches TRBD1 (6 bases). Germline assignment: CDR1 SNHLY and CDR2 FYNNEI. V was cut by 8 bases and J by 5 bases, with 16 bases left in between. There are 15 residues in the CDR3. Looking up the rest from reference TRBV2 and TRBJ1-6 gives the full variable domain: EPEVTQTPSHQVTQMGQEVILRCVPISNHLYFYWYRQILGQKVEFLVSFYNNEISEKSEIFDDQFSVERPDGSNFTLKIRSTKLEDSAMYFCASAKQGPNNSPLHFGNGTRLTVT.

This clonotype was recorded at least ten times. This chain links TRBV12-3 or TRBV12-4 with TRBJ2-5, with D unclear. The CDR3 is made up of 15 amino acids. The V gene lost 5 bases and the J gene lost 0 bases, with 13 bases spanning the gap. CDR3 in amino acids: CASSPPDWYQETQYF. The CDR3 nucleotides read TGTGCCAGCAGTCCTCCCGATTGGTACCAAGAGACCCAGTACTTC.

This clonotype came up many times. The CDR3 protein is CASSGGQAYGYTF. The CDR3, as DNA: TGTGCCAGCAGCGGAGGACAGGCGTATGGCTACACCTTC. The V gene is TRBV5-4, the J gene TRBJ1-2; TRBD1 matches 7 bases. This CDR3 spans 13 amino acids. Germline CDR1 SGHNT, CDR2 YYREEE (reference sequence). The trim removed 4 bases at V and 5 bases at J, leaving 5 bases unmatched.

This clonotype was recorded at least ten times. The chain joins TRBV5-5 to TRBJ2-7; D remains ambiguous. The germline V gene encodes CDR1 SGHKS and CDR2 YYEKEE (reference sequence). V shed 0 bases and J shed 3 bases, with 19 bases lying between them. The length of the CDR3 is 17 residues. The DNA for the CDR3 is TGTGCCAGCAGCTTGGACTCCCAACGGGCCAGATTCTACGAGCAGTACTTC. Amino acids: CASSLDSQRARFYEQYF.

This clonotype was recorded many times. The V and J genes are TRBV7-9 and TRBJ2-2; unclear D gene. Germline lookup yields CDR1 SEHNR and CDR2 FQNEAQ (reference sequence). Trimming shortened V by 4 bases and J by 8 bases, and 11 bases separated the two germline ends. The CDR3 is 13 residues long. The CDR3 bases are TGTGCCAGCAGCTGGACGGCTACGGGGGAGCTGTTTTTT. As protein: CASSWTATGELFF.

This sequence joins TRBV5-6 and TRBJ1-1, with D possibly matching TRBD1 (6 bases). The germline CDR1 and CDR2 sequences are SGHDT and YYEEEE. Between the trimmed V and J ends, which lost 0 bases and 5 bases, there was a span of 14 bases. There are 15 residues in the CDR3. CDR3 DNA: TGTGCCAGCAGCTTGGACGGCAGGGGAGGGACTGAAGCTTTCTTT. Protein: CASSLDGRGGTEAFF. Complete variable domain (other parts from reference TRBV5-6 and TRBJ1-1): DAGVTQSPTHLIKTRGQQVTLRCSPKSGHDTVSWYQQALGQGPQFIFQYYEEEERQRGNFPDRFSGHQFPNYSSELNVNALLLGDSALYLCASSLDGRGGTEAFFGQGTRLTVV.